The rows below give T cell receptor beta chains drawn from one sample of a study of T cells in Graves' hyperthyroidism and ophthalmopathy. Each CDR3 protein gets one entry after TCRdb re-called the multiplex PCR reads with MiXCR. The table lists 500,000 to 700,000 distinct CDR3 sequences, 15% to 20% of them singletons. What was sequenced was blood. The source is a young woman with Graves' hyperthyroidism. The CDR3 runs from the conserved cysteine through the conserved F or W. A D gene is named only where the DNA matches it firmly. A clone size is listed for some rows: how often the clone was seen (once, few, many), or a class if it is expanded.

j_call clone_size d_call v_call cdr3_aa cdr3_nt
TRBJ2-1 many . TRBV7-8 CASSFTDHHNEQFF TGTGCCAGCAGCTTCACGGACCACCACAATGAGCAGTTCTTC
TRBJ2-3 many . TRBV29-1 CSAERASTDTQYF TGCAGCGCAGAGCGAGCTAGCACAGATACGCAGTATTTT
TRBJ2-7 few . TRBV20-1 CSARGTGDYEQYF TGCAGTGCTAGGGGGACGGGGGATTACGAGCAGTACTTC
TRBJ2-1 few . TRBV9 CASSVGGVDNEQFF TGTGCCAGCAGCGTAGGGGGGGTGGACAATGAGCAGTTCTTC
TRBJ1-2 few . TRBV11-3 CASSLLVGIGYTF TGTGCCAGCAGCTTATTGGTAGGGATTGGCTACACCTTC
TRBJ1-5 . . TRBV20-1 CSAIEVGNQPQHF TGCAGTGCCATAGAGGTGGGGAATCAGCCCCAGCATTTT
TRBJ2-1 many . TRBV12-3/TRBV12-4 CASSLAGPGPRSGNSYNEQFF TGTGCCAGCAGTTTAGCGGGACCGGGACCGAGGTCGGGGAACTCCTACAATGAGCAGTTCTTC
TRBJ2-1 . . TRBV4-2 CASSQDRAAAYNERFF TGTGCCAGCAGCCAAGATCGAGCGGCGGCCTACAATGAGCGGTTCTTC
TRBJ1-5 many . TRBV2 CASSDNSGSNQPQHF TGTGCCAGCAGTGATAACTCAGGGTCTAATCAGCCCCAGCATTTT
TRBJ1-1 few . TRBV10-3 CATRGQINTEAFF TGTGCCACGAGAGGGCAGATAAACACTGAAGCTTTCTTT
TRBJ2-7 many . TRBV7-9 CASSPRWGEQYF TGTGCCAGCAGCCCCCGTTGGGGCGAGCAGTACTTC
TRBJ1-2 . . TRBV6-9 CASSYVLGYTF TGTGCCAGCAGTTACGTGCTAGGCTACACCTTC
TRBJ2-7 many TRBD2 TRBV20-1 CSARVLRLAGARSYEQYF TGCAGTGCTAGAGTCCTCAGACTAGCGGGGGCCCGCTCCTACGAGCAGTACTTC
TRBJ1-5 few TRBD1 TRBV24-1 CATSDSTGQGYQPQHF TGTGCCACCAGTGATTCTACGGGACAGGGGTATCAGCCCCAGCATTTT
TRBJ1-1 . TRBD1 TRBV11-2 CASSLVGRRGVGMNTEAFF TGTGCCAGCAGCTTAGTGGGACGCAGGGGGGTAGGCATGAACACTGAAGCTTTCTTT
TRBJ2-5 few TRBD2 TRBV5-1 CASSLEDGTGRGTQYF TGCGCCAGCAGCTTGGAGGACGGAACGGGGAGGGGGACCCAGTACTTC
TRBJ1-3 . . TRBV28 CASSPGWAGGNTIYF TGTGCCAGCAGCCCCGGCTGGGCGGGAGGAAACACCATATATTTT
TRBJ1-6 . . TRBV6-2/TRBV6-3 CASSGNTGYSPLHF TGTGCCAGCAGTGGAAATACAGGATATTCACCCCTCCACTTT
TRBJ2-3 . . TRBV6-1 CASSYSGTDPDTQYF TGTGCCAGCAGTTATTCAGGGACGGACCCAGATACGCAGTATTTT
TRBJ1-5 many . TRBV7-8 CASSLNRGLSPSNQPQHF TGTGCCAGCAGCTTAAATCGGGGACTTTCCCCTAGCAATCAGCCCCAGCATTTT